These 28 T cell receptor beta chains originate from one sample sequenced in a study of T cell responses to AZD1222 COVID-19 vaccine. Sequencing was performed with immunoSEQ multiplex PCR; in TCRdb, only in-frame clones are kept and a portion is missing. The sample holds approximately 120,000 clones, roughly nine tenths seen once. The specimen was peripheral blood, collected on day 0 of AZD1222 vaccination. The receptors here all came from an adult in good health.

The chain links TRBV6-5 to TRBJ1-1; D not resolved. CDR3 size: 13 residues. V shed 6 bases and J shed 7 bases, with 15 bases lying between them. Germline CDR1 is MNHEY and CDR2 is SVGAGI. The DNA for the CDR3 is TGTGCCAGCAGCCCAAGGACGGCGGGTGAAGCTTTCTTT. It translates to CASSPRTAGEAFF.

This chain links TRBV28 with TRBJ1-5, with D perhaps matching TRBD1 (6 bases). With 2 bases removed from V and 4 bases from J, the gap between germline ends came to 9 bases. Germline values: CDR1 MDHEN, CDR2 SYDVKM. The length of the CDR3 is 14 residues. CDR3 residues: CASSLPGANQPQHF. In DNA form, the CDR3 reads TGTGCCAGCAGTTTACCAGGGGCAAATCAGCCCCAGCATTTT.

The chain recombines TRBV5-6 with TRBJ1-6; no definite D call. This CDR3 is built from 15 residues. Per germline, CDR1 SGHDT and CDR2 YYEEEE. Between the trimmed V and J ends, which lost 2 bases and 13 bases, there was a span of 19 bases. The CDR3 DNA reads TGTGCCAGCAGCTTATCGAGGCAAACCTCTCGCCCCCTCCACTTT. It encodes CASSLSRQTSRPLHF.

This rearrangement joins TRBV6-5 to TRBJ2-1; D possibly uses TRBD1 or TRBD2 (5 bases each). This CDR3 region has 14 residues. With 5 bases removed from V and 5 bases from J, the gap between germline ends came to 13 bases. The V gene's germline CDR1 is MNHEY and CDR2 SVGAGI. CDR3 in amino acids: CASSLLPGHNEQFF. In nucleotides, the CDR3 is TGTGCCAGCAGTCTCCTTCCGGGGCACAATGAGCAGTTCTTC.

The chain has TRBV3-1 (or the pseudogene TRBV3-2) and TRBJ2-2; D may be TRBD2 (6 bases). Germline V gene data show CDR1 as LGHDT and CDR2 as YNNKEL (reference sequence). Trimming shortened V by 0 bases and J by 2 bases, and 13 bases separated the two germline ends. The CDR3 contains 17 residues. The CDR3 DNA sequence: TGTGCCAGCAGCCAAGAATGGGACTCTTACAACACCGGGGAGCTGTTTTTT. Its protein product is CASSQEWDSYNTGELFF.

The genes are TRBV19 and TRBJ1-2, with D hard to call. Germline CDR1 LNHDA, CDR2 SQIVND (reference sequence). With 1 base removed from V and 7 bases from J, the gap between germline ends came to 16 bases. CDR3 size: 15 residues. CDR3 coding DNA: TGTGCCAGTAGTATAGGAGGCATCGGTGGTAGTGGCTACACCTTC. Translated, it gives CASSIGGIGGSGYTF.

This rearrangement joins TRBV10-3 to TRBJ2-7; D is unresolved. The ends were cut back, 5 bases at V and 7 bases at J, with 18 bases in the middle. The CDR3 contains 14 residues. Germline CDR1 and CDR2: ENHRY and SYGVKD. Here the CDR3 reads CAISREGQGWEQYF. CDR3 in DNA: TGTGCCATCAGTCGAGAAGGCCAAGGGTGGGAGCAGTACTTC.

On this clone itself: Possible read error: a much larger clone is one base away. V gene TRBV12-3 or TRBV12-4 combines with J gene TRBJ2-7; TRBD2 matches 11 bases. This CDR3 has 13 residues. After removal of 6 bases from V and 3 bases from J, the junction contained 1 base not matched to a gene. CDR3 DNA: TGTGCCAGCAGCGGGACTAGCGGCTACGAGCAGTACTTC. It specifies CASSGTSGYEQYF.

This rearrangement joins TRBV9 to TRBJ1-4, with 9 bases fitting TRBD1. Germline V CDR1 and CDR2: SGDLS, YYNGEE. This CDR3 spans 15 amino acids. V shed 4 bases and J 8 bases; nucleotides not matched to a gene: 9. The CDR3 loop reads CASSRAGQGYEKLFF. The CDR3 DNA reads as TGTGCCAGCAGCCGGGCGGGACAGGGATACGAAAAACTGTTTTTT.

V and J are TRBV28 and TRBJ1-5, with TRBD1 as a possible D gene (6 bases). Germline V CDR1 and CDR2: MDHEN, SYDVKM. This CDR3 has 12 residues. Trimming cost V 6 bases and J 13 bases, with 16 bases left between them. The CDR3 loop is CASSLGQRLQHF. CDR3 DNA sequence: TGTGCCAGCAGCCTAGGACAGAGGTTACAGCATTTT.

The CDR3 spells CASSKTSGRNNEQFF. For the CDR3, the DNA is TGTGCCAGCAGCAAGACTAGCGGGAGGAACAATGAGCAGTTCTTC. The chain has TRBV7-9 and TRBJ2-1, with 13 bases that match TRBD2. The germline V gene encodes CDR1 SEHNR and CDR2 FQNEAQ (reference sequence). The CDR3 consists of 15 residues. Trimming removed 5 bases from V and 5 bases from J; junction bases left unmatched: 3.

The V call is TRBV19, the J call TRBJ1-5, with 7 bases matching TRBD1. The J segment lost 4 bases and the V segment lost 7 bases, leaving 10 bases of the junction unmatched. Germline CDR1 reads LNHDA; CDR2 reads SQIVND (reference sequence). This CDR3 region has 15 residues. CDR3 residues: CASNPNRGRNQPQHF. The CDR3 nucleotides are TGTGCCAGTAACCCAAACAGGGGAAGGAATCAGCCCCAGCATTTT. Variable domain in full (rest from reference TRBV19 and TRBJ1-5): DGGITQSPKYLFRKEGQNVTLSCEQNLNHDAMYWYRQDPGQGLRLIYYSQIVNDFQKGDIAEGYSVSREKKESFPLTVTSAQKNPTAFYLCASNPNRGRNQPQHFGDGTRLSIL.

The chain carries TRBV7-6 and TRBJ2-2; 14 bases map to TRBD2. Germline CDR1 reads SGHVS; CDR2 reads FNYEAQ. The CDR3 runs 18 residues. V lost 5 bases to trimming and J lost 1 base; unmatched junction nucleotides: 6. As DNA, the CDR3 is TGTGCCAGCAGCCCCGGACTAGCGGGAGGCTTGAACACCGGGGAGCTGTTTTTT. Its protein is CASSPGLAGGLNTGELFF.

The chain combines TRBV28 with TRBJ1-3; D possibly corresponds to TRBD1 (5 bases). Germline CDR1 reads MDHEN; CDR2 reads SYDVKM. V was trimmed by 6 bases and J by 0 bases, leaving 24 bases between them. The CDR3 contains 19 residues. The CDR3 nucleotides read TGTGCCAGCAGCCCCGTTTCGTGGGACTTCACCGCCTCTGGAAACACCATATATTTT. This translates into CASSPVSWDFTASGNTIYF.

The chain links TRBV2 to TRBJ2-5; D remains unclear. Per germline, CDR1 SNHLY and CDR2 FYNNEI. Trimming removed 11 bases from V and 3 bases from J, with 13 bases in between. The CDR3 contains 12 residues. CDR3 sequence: CASSYDKETQYF. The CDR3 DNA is TGTGCCTCTTCTTATGATAAAGAGACCCAGTACTTC.

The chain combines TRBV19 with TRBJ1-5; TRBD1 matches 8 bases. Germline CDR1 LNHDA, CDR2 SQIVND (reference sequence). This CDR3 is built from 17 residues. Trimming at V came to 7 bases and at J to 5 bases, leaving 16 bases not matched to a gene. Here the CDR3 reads CASTSGTGFALHQPQHF. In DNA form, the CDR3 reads TGTGCCAGTACCTCAGGGACAGGTTTTGCCCTTCATCAGCCCCAGCATTTT.

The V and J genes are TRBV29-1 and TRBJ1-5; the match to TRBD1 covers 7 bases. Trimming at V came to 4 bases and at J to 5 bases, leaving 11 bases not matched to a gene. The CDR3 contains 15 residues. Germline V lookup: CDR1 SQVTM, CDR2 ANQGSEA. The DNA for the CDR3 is TGCAGCGTTGTAGAGACAGGGTTTGTCGATCAGCCCCAGCATTTT. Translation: CSVVETGFVDQPQHF.

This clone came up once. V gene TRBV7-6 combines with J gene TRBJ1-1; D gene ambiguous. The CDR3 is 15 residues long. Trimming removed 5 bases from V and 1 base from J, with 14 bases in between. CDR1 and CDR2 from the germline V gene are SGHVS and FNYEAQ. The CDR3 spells CASSLGLIGNTEAFF. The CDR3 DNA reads TGTGCCAGCAGCCTAGGCCTGATAGGGAACACTGAAGCTTTCTTT. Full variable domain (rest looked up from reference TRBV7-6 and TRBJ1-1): GAGVSQSPRYKVTKRGQDVALRCDPISGHVSLYWYRQALGQGPEFLTYFNYEAQQDKSGLPNDRFSAERPEGSISTLTIQRTEQRDSAMYRCASSLGLIGNTEAFFGQGTRLTVV.

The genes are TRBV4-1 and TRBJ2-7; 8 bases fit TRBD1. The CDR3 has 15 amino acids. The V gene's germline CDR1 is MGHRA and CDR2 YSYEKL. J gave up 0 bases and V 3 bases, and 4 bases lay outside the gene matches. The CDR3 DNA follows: TGCGCCAGCAGCCACCCCGGGACAGGCTCCTACGAGCAGTACTTC. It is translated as CASSHPGTGSYEQYF.

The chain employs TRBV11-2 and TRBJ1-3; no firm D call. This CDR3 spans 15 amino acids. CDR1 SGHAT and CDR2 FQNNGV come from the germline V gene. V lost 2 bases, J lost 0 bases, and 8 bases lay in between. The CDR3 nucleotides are TGTGCCAGCAGCTTAACCGATTTCTCTGGAAACACCATATATTTT. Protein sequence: CASSLTDFSGNTIYF.

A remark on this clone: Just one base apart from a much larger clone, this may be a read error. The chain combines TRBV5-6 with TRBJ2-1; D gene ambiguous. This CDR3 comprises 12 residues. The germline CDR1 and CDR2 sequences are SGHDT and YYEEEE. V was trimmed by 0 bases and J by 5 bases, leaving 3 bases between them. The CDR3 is CASSLGDNEQFF. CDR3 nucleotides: TGTGCCAGCAGCTTGGGGGACAATGAGCAGTTCTTC.

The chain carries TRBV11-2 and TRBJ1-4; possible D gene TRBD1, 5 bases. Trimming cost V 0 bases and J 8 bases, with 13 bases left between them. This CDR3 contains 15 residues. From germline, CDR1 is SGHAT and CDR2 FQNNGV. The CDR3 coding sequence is TGTGCCAGCAGCTTAGATGGGCAGGGTGGCGAAAAACTGTTTTTT. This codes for CASSLDGQGGEKLFF. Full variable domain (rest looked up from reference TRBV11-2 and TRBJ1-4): EAGVAQSPRYKIIEKRQSVAFWCNPISGHATLYWYQQILGQGPKLLIQFQNNGVVDDSQLPKDRFSAERLKGVDSTLKIQPAKLEDSAVYLCASSLDGQGGEKLFFGSGTQLSVL.

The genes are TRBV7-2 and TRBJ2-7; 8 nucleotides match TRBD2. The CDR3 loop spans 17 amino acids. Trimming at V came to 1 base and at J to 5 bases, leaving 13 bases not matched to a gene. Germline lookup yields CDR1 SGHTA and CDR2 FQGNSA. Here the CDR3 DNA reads TGTGCCAGCAGCTTAGGCATCCAGCGGGAGACTCCCCACGAGCAGTACTTC. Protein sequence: CASSLGIQRETPHEQYF.

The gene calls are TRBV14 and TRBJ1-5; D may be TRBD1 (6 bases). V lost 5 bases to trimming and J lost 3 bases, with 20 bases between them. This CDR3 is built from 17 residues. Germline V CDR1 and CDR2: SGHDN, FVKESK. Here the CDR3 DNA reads TGTGCCAGCAGCATAAATCCGGCAGGGGATCCCAATCAGCCCCAGCATTTT. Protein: CASSINPAGDPNQPQHF.

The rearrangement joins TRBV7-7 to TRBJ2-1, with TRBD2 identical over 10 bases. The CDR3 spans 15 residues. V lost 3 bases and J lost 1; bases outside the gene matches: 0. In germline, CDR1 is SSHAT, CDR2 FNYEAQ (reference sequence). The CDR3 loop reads CASSLGLASYNEQFF. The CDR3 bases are TGTGCCAGCAGCTTGGGACTAGCGTCCTACAATGAGCAGTTCTTC.

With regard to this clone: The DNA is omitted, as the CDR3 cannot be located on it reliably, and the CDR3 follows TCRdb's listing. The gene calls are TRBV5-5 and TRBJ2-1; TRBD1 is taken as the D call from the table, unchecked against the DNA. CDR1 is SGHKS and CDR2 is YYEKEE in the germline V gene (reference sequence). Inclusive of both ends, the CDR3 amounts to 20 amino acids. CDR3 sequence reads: CASSLFFGTGPRISDNEQFF.

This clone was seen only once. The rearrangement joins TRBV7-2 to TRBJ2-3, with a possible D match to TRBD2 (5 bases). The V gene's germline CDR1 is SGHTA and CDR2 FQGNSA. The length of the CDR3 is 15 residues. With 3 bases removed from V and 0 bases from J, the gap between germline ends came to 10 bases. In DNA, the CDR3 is TGTGCCAGCAGCTTTTCAGCGGCTAGCACAGATACGCAGTATTTT. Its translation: CASSFSAASTDTQYF.

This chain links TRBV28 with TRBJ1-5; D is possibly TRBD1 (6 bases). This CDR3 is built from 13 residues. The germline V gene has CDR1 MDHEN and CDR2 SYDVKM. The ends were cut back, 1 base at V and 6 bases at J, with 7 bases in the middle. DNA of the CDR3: TGTGCCAGCAGTTTATTGGGGGCTCAGCCCCAGCATTTT. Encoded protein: CASSLLGAQPQHF.